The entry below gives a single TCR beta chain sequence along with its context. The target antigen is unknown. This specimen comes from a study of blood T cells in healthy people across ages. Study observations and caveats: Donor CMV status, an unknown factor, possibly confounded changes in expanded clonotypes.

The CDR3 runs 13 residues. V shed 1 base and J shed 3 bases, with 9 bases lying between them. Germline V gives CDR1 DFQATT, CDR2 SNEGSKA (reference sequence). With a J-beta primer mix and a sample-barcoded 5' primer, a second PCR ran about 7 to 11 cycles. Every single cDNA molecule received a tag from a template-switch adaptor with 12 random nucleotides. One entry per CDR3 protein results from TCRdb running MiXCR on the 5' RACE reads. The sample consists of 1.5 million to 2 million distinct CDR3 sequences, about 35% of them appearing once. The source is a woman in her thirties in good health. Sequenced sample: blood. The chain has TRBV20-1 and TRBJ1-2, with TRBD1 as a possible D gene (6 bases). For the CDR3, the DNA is TGCAGTGCTAGAGCAGGGGCCGACTATGGCTACACCTTC. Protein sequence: CSARAGADYGYTF.